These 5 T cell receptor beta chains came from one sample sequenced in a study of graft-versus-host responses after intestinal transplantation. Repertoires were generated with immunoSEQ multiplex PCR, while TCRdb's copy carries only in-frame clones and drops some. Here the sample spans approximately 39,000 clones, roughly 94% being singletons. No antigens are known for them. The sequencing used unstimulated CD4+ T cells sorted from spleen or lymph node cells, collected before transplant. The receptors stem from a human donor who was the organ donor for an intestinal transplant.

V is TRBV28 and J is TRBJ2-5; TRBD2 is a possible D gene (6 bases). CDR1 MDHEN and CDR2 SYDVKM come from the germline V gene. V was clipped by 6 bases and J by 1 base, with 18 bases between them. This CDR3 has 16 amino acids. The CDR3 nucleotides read TGTGCCAGCAGCTGGGGATGGGGGGACCCCCAAGAGACCCAGTACTTC. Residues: CASSWGWGDPQETQYF. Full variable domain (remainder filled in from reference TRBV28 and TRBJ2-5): DVKVTQSSRYLVKRTGEKVFLECVQDMDHENMFWYRQDPGLGLRLIYFSYDVKMKEKGDIPEGYSVSREKKERFSLILESASTNQTSMYLCASSWGWGDPQETQYFGPGTRLLVL.

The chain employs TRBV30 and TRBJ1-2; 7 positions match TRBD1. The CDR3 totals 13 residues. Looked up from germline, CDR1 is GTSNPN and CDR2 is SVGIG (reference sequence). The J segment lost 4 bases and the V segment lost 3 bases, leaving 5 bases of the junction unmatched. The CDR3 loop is CAWSRGAVYGYTF. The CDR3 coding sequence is TGTGCCTGGAGCAGGGGGGCCGTCTATGGCTACACCTTC.

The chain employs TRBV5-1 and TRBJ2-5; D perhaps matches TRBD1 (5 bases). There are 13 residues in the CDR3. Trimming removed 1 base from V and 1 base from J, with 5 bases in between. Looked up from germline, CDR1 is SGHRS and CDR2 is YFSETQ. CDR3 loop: CASSLRGQETQYF. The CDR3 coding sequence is TGCGCCAGCAGCTTGAGGGGCCAAGAGACCCAGTACTTC.

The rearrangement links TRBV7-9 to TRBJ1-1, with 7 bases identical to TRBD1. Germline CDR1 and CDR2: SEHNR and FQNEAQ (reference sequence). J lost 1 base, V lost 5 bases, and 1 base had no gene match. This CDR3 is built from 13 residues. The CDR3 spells CASSRQGNTEAFF. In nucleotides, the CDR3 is TGTGCCAGCAGCCGACAGGGGAACACTGAAGCTTTCTTT.

This chain's CDR3 is CASSQDTYEQYF. For the CDR3, the DNA is TGCGCCAGCAGCCAAGACACCTACGAGCAGTACTTC. The genes are TRBV4-1 and TRBJ2-7, with D unclear. V was cut by 0 bases and J by 2 bases, with 2 bases left in between. CDR3 length: 12 residues. The germline CDR1 and CDR2 sequences are MGHRA and YSYEKL.